The next 23 T cell receptor beta chains were all read from a single sample in a study of T-cell reconstitution after alpha-beta-depleted transplantation in children (dated by TCRdb to 2016 to 2017). In the paper's terms, the treatment or condition label means: allogeneic hematopoietic cell transplantation with graft depleted of TCRalphabeta T cells and CD19 B cells. Receptor amplification or capture employed PCR. TCRdb lists the instrument as Illumina HiSeq 2500. To normalize quantification of the TCRbeta repertoire, the TCR libraries were built with molecular barcoding that relied on unique molecular identifiers. The raw public data were reprocessed by TCRdb itself: fastp quality trimming at Q25, MiXCR clonotype calling, in-frame beta chains only. Each entry merges the rows of one CDR3 protein and shows their most common DNA and genes. This sample gives about a million distinct CDR3 sequences in total; roughly 31% of them show up just once. Roughly 28% of the sample comes from the top ten.

Sequencing was performed on PBMCs, mostly from graft donor cells, taken 360 days after TCRalphabeta/CD19-depleted stem cell transplant. The receptors shown here come from a boy in the first two years of life who had a stem cell transplant for SCID, so the T cells may come from the graft donor.

There are a few counts of this clonotype. V usage is TRBV10-3 and J usage is TRBJ1-2; tentatively, D is TRBD1 (5 bases). Looked up from germline, CDR1 is ENHRY and CDR2 is SYGVKD. Deletions cut 3 bases from V and 8 bases from J, with 13 bases between. This CDR3 spans 13 amino acids. The CDR3 spells CAISDGRVGGYTF. CDR3 nucleotides: TGTGCCATCAGTGACGGCAGGGTGGGCGGCTACACCTTC.

This clonotype was recorded only once. This chain links TRBV10-3 with TRBJ2-3, with 10 bases aligning to TRBD2. Looked up from germline, CDR1 is ENHRY and CDR2 is SYGVKD. The CDR3 consists of 15 residues. Unmatched junction bases numbered 6, after V lost 6 bases and J lost 3 bases. The CDR3 coding sequence is TGTGCCATCAGGCCCTTAGCGGGGGGTACAGATACGCAGTATTTT. Its translation is CAIRPLAGGTDTQYF.

The genes are TRBV12-3 or TRBV12-4 and TRBJ2-1; possibly TRBD2 for D (7 bases). The CDR3 consists of 15 residues. The germline V and J ends were trimmed by 6 bases and 7 bases, with 19 bases remaining between them. CDR3 sequence (DNA): TGTGCCAGCAGGAACAGGGAGGGGAGTCTTAATGAGCAGTTCTTC. Its translation is CASRNREGSLNEQFF.

This rearrangement joins TRBV5-5 to TRBJ2-5, with 7 bases fitting TRBD1. J was trimmed by 4 bases and V by 4 bases; bases with no gene match: 10. Per germline, CDR1 SGHKS and CDR2 YYEKEE (reference sequence). The CDR3 length is 15 residues. The CDR3 protein is CASSLTGVKTETQYF. In nucleotides, the CDR3 is TGTGCCAGCAGCCTCACAGGGGTAAAGACAGAGACCCAGTACTTC.

The chain couples TRBV6-5 to TRBJ2-5; D assignment may be TRBD1 or TRBD2 (7 bases each). Trimming removed 2 bases from V and 2 bases from J, with 18 bases in between. Germline loops: CDR1 MNHEY, CDR2 SVGAGI. CDR3 length equals 17 residues. CDR3: CASSYQGPGGEQETQYF. The DNA of the CDR3 is TGTGCCAGCAGTTACCAGGGGCCAGGGGGGGAACAAGAGACCCAGTACTTC.

This chain links TRBV7-2 with TRBJ1-5; D possibly corresponds to TRBD1 (6 bases). The CDR3 is 15 residues long. V lost 2 bases, J lost 7 bases, and 15 bases lay in between. Germline values: CDR1 SGHTA, CDR2 FQGNSA. In nucleotides, the CDR3 is TGTGCCAGCAGCTTATGGGGGGGGGCCAGGCAGCCCCAGCATTTT. Amino acids: CASSLWGGARQPQHF.

This clonotype was detected only a few times. This sequence joins TRBV2 and TRBJ2-7; perhaps TRBD1 as D (6 bases). This CDR3 has 14 amino acids. Trimming stripped 5 bases from V and 3 bases from J, with 14 bases between. Germline assignment: CDR1 SNHLY and CDR2 FYNNEI. In DNA, the CDR3 is TGTGCCAGCAGTTCCCGACAGGCCGGCTACGAGCAGTACTTC. Residues: CASSSRQAGYEQYF.

This chain uses TRBV6-1 with TRBJ1-1; D is perhaps TRBD1 (6 bases). V lost 6 bases and J 1 base, leaving 12 bases between the germline ends. The CDR3 contains 14 residues. CDR1 is MNHNS, CDR2 SASEGT, per germline. The CDR3 spells CASRSQGRNTEAFF. In DNA form, the CDR3 reads TGTGCCAGCAGATCCCAGGGGCGGAACACTGAAGCTTTCTTT.

The chain is built from TRBV12-3 or TRBV12-4 and TRBJ2-1, with TRBD2 identical over 11 bases. The CDR3 contains 16 residues. The V gene end was trimmed by 3 bases and the J gene end by 2 bases; junction bases not matched to a gene: 3. CDR3 nucleotide sequence: TGTGCCAGCAGTTTGGGACTAGCGGTTACCTACAATGAGCAGTTCTTC. Its translation: CASSLGLAVTYNEQFF.

This clonotype was counted a few times. CDR3 loop: CASSQRQGPTNTEAFF. The DNA for the CDR3 is TGCGCCAGCAGCCAACGTCAAGGACCTACGAACACTGAAGCTTTCTTT. The rearrangement joins TRBV4-1 to TRBJ1-1; no definite D call. Germline-derived CDR1 and CDR2 are MGHRA and YSYEKL. The CDR3 extends over 16 amino acids. Trimming shortened V by 2 bases and J by 1 base, and 14 bases separated the two germline ends.

As to this clonotype: One end of the junction varies from germline; a read error may be responsible. The V call is TRBV12-3 or TRBV12-4, the J call TRBJ2-2; D is unclear. The CDR3 is 15 amino acids. This chain's CDR3 is CASSFVQGNSGELFF. CDR3 sequence (DNA): TGTGCCAGCAGTTTCGTCCAAGGGAACTCCGGGGAGCTGTTTTTT.

The gene calls are TRBV12-3 or TRBV12-4 and TRBJ1-5; 7 bases map to TRBD1. V lost 3 bases and J lost 7; bases outside the gene matches: 6. The CDR3 runs 14 residues. CDR3 sequence reads: CASSLEGARQPQHF. In nucleotides, the CDR3 is TGTGCCAGCAGTTTGGAGGGGGCTAGGCAGCCCCAGCATTTT.

V gene TRBV13 combines with J gene TRBJ2-5; a weak D match, TRBD2 (6 bases). Germline V CDR1 and CDR2: PRHDT, FYEKMQ (reference sequence). V shed 6 bases and J shed 0 bases, with 20 bases lying between them. The CDR3 is 17 residues long. The CDR3 DNA reads as TGTGCCAGCAGTTACAGAGTCGGAGGGGAGTACCAAGAGACCCAGTACTTC. As protein: CASSYRVGGEYQETQYF.

The rearrangement links TRBV27 to TRBJ2-1; D is unclear. V dropped 6 bases and J dropped 2 bases, with 11 bases sitting between them. Germline CDR1 and CDR2: MNHEY and SMNVEV (reference sequence). The length of the CDR3 is 14 residues. For the CDR3, the DNA is TGTGCCAGCAGCCCCTGGAGACCCTACAATGAGCAGTTCTTC. Translated, it gives CASSPWRPYNEQFF.

The CDR3: CASSSYDAFRTEAFF. As DNA, the CDR3 is TGTGCCAGCAGTTCCTACGACGCGTTTCGGACTGAAGCTTTCTTT. J is TRBJ1-1 and V is TRBV12-3 or TRBV12-4; D is ambiguous. The CDR3 consists of 15 residues. V lost 4 bases to trimming and J lost 5 bases, with 17 bases between them.

This clonotype appeared many times. The J gene is TRBJ2-1, the V gene TRBV24-1, with 10 bases aligning to TRBD1. V trimming: 9 bases; J trimming: 7 bases; junction bases outside the gene matches: 5. The CDR3 is 13 residues long. Germline CDR1 reads KGHDR; CDR2 reads SFDVKD. This CDR3 is CATGTGESNEQFF. The DNA of the CDR3 is TGTGCCACCGGGACAGGGGAATCGAATGAGCAGTTCTTC.

The J gene is TRBJ2-3, the V gene TRBV7-2; D tentatively reads TRBD1 or TRBD2 (6 bases each). The CDR3 runs to 17 residues. V dropped 4 bases and J dropped 2 bases, with 19 bases sitting between them. Germline V gives CDR1 SGHTA, CDR2 FQGNSA. The CDR3 loop is CASSSGAAPSYTDTQYF. The CDR3 DNA sequence: TGTGCCAGCAGCTCGGGGGCAGCGCCTTCTTACACAGATACGCAGTATTTT.

The J gene is TRBJ1-1, the V gene TRBV6-5, with a weak D call TRBD1 (6 bases). Germline lookup yields CDR1 MNHEY and CDR2 SVGAGI. The CDR3 runs to 17 residues. Trimming pared 2 bases from V and 0 bases from J, leaving 16 bases between. CDR3 bases: TGTGCCAGCAGTTACGCCTGGACAGCTCTGCTGAACACTGAAGCTTTCTTT. Protein: CASSYAWTALLNTEAFF.

The J gene is TRBJ2-4, the V gene TRBV12-3 or TRBV12-4, with D perhaps matching TRBD1 (6 bases). The CDR3 contains 14 residues. V was shortened by 4 bases and J by 6 bases, with 13 bases between the two germline ends. The CDR3 protein is CASSSQGIGNIQYF. In nucleotides, the CDR3 is TGTGCCAGCAGTTCCCAGGGGATCGGAAACATTCAGTACTTC.

The chain recombines TRBV7-2 with TRBJ1-4; the D gene is possibly TRBD1 (5 bases). The CDR3 runs 15 residues. Germline V lookup: CDR1 SGHTA, CDR2 FQGNSA. V was trimmed by 4 bases and J by 7 bases, leaving 16 bases between them. The DNA for the CDR3 is TGTGCCAGCAGCTATACAGGAGGTACCTCTGAAAAACTGTTTTTT. Protein sequence: CASSYTGGTSEKLFF. The full variable domain, rest sourced from reference TRBV7-2 and TRBJ1-4, is GAGVSQSPSNKVTEKGKDVELRCDPISGHTALYWYRQSLGQGLEFLIYFQGNSAPDKSGLPSDRFSAERTGGSVSTLTIQRTQQEDSAVYLCASSYTGGTSEKLFFGSGTQLSVL.

This clonotype was counted a few times. The chain is built from TRBV20-1 and TRBJ2-5, with 7 bases that match TRBD1. The V segment lost 5 bases and the J segment 5 bases; nucleotides outside the gene matches: 11. Germline loops: CDR1 DFQATT, CDR2 SNEGSKA (reference sequence). The CDR3 totals 14 residues. DNA of the CDR3: TGCAGTGCTGGAAAGACAGGGCTGAGGGAGACCCAGTACTTC. Protein: CSAGKTGLRETQYF.

V is TRBV24-1 and J is TRBJ2-1; the D gene could be TRBD1 or TRBD2 (6 bases each). The CDR3 sequence is 17 residues long. Trimming shortened V by 2 bases and J by 0 bases, and 13 bases separated the two germline ends. Per the germline V gene, CDR1 is KGHDR and CDR2 is SFDVKD. Here the CDR3 reads CATSDSEGESSYNEQFF. CDR3 sequence (DNA): TGTGCCACCAGTGATTCGGAGGGGGAGAGCTCCTACAATGAGCAGTTCTTC.

There are a few counts of this clonotype. This sequence joins TRBV20-1 and TRBJ2-4, with D possibly being TRBD1 (5 bases). CDR1 and CDR2 from the germline V gene are DFQATT and SNEGSKA (reference sequence). CDR3 length equals 15 residues. V was clipped by 3 bases and J by 0 bases, with 12 bases between them. This chain's CDR3 is CSARGPGKAKNIQYF. For the CDR3, the DNA is TGCAGTGCTAGGGGGCCAGGAAAAGCCAAAAACATTCAGTACTTC.